A single sample is the source of the 3 T cell receptor beta chains below, sequenced in a study of glioma-infiltrating T cells (dated by TCRdb to the mid-2010s). The instrument given in TCRdb is Illumina MiSeq. The iRepertoire nested amplicon-rescue multiplex PCR (arm-PCR) platform was used to amplify TCR alpha and beta CDR3 regions from RNA. Clones were called with MiXCR by TCRdb after fastp trimmed the public reads at Q25, and only in-frame beta chains were retained. Rows merge per CDR3 protein into single entries with the most common DNA and genes. This sample comprises a few thousand distinct CDR3 sequences, about 28% of them detected only once. The top ten clones comprise 13% of the sample. Sequencing was done on a sample of glioma tissue, nonneoplastic brain tissue, or PBMCs (not recorded which). Receptors were obtained from a human donor with low-grade glioma or glioblastoma, undergoing nonglioma brain surgery, or in good health (not recorded which).

Sample share makes this clonotype medium-sized. The chain recombines TRBV6-1 with TRBJ2-1; 7 nucleotides align to TRBD2. V shed 7 bases, J shed 7 bases, and the junction held 7 bases outside the gene matches. Per the germline V gene, CDR1 is MNHNS and CDR2 is SASEGT. The CDR3 is 13 residues long. CDR3 nucleotides: TGTGCCAGCATTGCGGGAGAAGCGAATGAGCAGTTCTTC. It specifies CASIAGEANEQFF.

Concerning this clonotype itself: Sequence at one end of the junction differs from germline and may be a read error. The J gene is TRBJ2-7, the V gene TRBV28; maybe TRBD1 (5 bases). The CDR3 is 13 residues long. Germline lookup yields CDR1 MDHEN and CDR2 SYDVKM. The DNA of the CDR3 is TGTGCCATCAGTGGATCAGGGTTGAGGGAGCAGTACTTC. This codes for CAISGSGLREQYF.

By its share, this clonotype is large. The V gene is TRBV6-2 or TRBV6-3, the J gene TRBJ2-3, with 9 nucleotides matching TRBD1. The trim removed 8 bases at V and 0 bases at J, leaving 9 bases unmatched. The CDR3 length is 16 residues. The germline gives CDR1 MNHEY, CDR2 SVGEGT. CDR3 region: CASVRKGTGSTDTQYF. DNA for the CDR3: TGTGCCAGCGTACGAAAAGGGACAGGGAGCACAGATACGCAGTATTTT.